Included here is one T cell receptor beta chain sequence, with context. The data stem from a study of blood T cell repertoires in COVID-19. Background on the study: Sites in the United States, Italy and Spain provided acute and convalescent COVID-19 samples. T cells, B-cell-depleted T cells, or PBMCs supplied cDNA or gDNA.

Authors' data handling: Nucleated cell number was recorded as an estimate derived from reference gene primer amplification. Profiled with immunoSEQ multiplex PCR; TCRdb holds only in-frame clones, not every one. The DNA gave D and trimming, while V, J and clone size come from that table. Of about 270,000 clones detected, about 89% appear once; the ten largest clones hold 1.5% to 2%. Sequenced material: peripheral blood. The sequence was obtained from a woman aged 55-70 years who had recovered from COVID-19.

The DNA of the CDR3 is TGCAGCGTTGAACCTAGCGGCTATACAGATACGCAGTATTTT. Translated, it gives CSVEPSGYTDTQYF. V is TRBV29-1 and J is TRBJ2-3; 7 nucleotides match TRBD2. The germline V gene encodes CDR1 SQVTM and CDR2 ANQGSEA. The CDR3 totals 14 residues. J gave up 3 bases and V 2 bases, and 5 bases lay outside the gene matches.